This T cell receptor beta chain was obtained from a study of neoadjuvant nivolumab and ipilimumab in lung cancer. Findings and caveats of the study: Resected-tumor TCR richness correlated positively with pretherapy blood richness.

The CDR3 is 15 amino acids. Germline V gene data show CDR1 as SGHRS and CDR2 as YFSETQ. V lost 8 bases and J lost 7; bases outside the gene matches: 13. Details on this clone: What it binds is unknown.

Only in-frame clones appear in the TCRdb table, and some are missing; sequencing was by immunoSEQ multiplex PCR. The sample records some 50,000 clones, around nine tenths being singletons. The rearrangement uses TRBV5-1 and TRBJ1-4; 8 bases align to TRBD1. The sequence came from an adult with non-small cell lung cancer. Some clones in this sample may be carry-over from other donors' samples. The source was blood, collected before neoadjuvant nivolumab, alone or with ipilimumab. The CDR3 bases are TGCGCCAGTCGAGGAGTAGGACAGGGTGGTGAAAAACTGTTTTTT. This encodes CASRGVGQGGEKLFF.